Presented here are 16 T cell receptor beta chains from one specimen sequenced in a study of beta chain features in type 1 diabetes. These receptors have no known antigen. The authors reverse transcribed all of the isolated RNA, so sequencing captured expressed TCRB transcripts. The assay was immunoSEQ multiplex PCR, and TCRdb's table has in-frame clones only and misses some. The data show around 300,000 clones, with 15% seen just once and around 0.015% held by the top ten. General study points: Type 1 diabetes patients showed a moderate but significant shortening of TCRB CDR3s in all four CD4+ subsets.

The material sequenced was naive CD4+ T cells from blood. The receptors were gathered from a man younger than 35 with type 1 diabetes.

CDR3 region: CASSSGQGVSGEQYF. The CDR3 DNA sequence: TGTGCCAGTAGTTCGGGACAGGGGGTTTCGGGCGAGCAGTACTTC. The rearrangement links TRBV19 to TRBJ2-7; 11 nucleotides line up with TRBD1. Per germline, CDR1 LNHDA and CDR2 SQIVND (reference sequence). This CDR3 contains 15 residues. Unmatched junction bases numbered 9, after V lost 5 bases and J lost 6 bases.

The chain links TRBV29-1 to TRBJ2-5, with TRBD1 identical over 8 bases. This CDR3 is built from 13 residues. Germline lookup yields CDR1 SQVTM and CDR2 ANQGSEA. Trimming at V came to 5 bases and at J to 1 base, leaving 3 bases not matched to a gene. CDR3: CSVQGALQETQYF. The CDR3 region has the DNA TGCAGCGTTCAGGGGGCTCTCCAAGAGACCCAGTACTTC.

The CDR3 spells CASSEWAGNTGELFF. The CDR3 coding sequence is TGCGCCAGCAGCGAATGGGCGGGGAACACCGGGGAGCTGTTTTTT. This sequence joins TRBV5-1 and TRBJ2-2; weak D call: TRBD2 (5 bases). Germline CDR1 SGHRS, CDR2 YFSETQ. The CDR3 has 15 amino acids. V lost 4 bases, J lost 1 base, and 11 bases lay in between.

V usage is TRBV5-4 and J usage is TRBJ2-1; 10 bases fit TRBD2. Germline V gene data show CDR1 as SGHNT and CDR2 as YYREEE (reference sequence). Trimming at V came to 1 base and at J to 10 bases, leaving 8 bases not matched to a gene. The CDR3 loop spans 15 amino acids. The CDR3 region is CASSLSLAGVEEQFF. CDR3 DNA: TGTGCCAGCAGCTTGTCCCTAGCGGGAGTTGAGGAGCAGTTCTTC.

This clone came up a few times. This rearrangement joins TRBV5-1 to TRBJ2-3, with D possibly TRBD2 on 6 matching bases. From germline, CDR1 is SGHRS and CDR2 YFSETQ. The length of the CDR3 is 17 residues. Trimming removed 0 bases from V and 5 bases from J, with 19 bases in between. CDR3 bases: TGCGCCAGCAGCTTGGTCTCTCCATCCCCAGCGGGAGATACGCAGTATTTT. Encoded protein: CASSLVSPSPAGDTQYF.

This clone occurred a few times. The chain uses TRBV19 and TRBJ2-7; 9 bases map to TRBD1. The CDR3 has 17 residues. The junction had 13 bases not matched to a gene; V was cut back by 5 bases and J by 2 bases. Germline-derived CDR1 and CDR2 are LNHDA and SQIVND (reference sequence). CDR3 nucleotides: TGTGCCAGTAGTTCGCCCCCGGGACAGGGATTGGCCTACGAGCAGTACTTC. As protein: CASSSPPGQGLAYEQYF.

Only one count was recorded for this clone. The chain carries TRBV6-5 and TRBJ2-3; perhaps TRBD2 as D (6 bases). The CDR3 is made up of 16 amino acids. V lost 0 bases, J lost 2 bases, and 12 bases lay in between. Germline CDR1 is MNHEY and CDR2 is SVGAGI. Written as DNA, the CDR3 is TGTGCCAGCAGTTACTCGAGCGGGTCACTCACAGATACGCAGTATTTT. This codes for CASSYSSGSLTDTQYF.

This clone was observed a few times. The chain is built from TRBV28 and TRBJ2-7, with 8 positions matching TRBD2. J was trimmed by 6 bases and V by 4 bases; bases with no gene match: 14. Looked up from germline, CDR1 is MDHEN and CDR2 is SYDVKM. CDR3 length equals 16 residues. The CDR3 here is CASSSVWGLDSLEQYF. The CDR3 nucleotides are TGTGCCAGCAGTTCCGTATGGGGACTAGACTCCCTCGAGCAGTACTTC.

Only a few counts were recorded for this clone. The rearrangement joins TRBV11-2 to TRBJ2-3; perhaps TRBD2 as D (6 bases). Germline V CDR1 and CDR2: SGHAT, FQNNGV. The germline V and J ends were trimmed by 3 bases and 0 bases, with 13 bases remaining between them. The CDR3 runs to 16 residues. The CDR3 is CASSFGTSLSTDTQYF. CDR3 DNA: TGTGCCAGCAGCTTCGGGACTTCTCTAAGCACAGATACGCAGTATTTT.

J is TRBJ2-3 and V is TRBV7-2; no firm D call. Germline values: CDR1 SGHTA, CDR2 FQGNSA. The CDR3 spans 14 residues. V was trimmed by 0 bases and J by 4 bases, leaving 8 bases between them. This CDR3 is CASSLAHQADTQYF. In DNA, the CDR3 is TGTGCCAGCAGCTTAGCGCACCAGGCAGATACGCAGTATTTT.

This chain joins TRBV18 and TRBJ1-5; 7 bases are a match to TRBD1. Germline CDR1 KGHSH, CDR2 LQKENI. The CDR3 totals 15 residues. Trimming took 6 bases from V and 4 from J; bases not matched to a gene: 9. Here the CDR3 reads CASSPRDSVNQPQHF. For the CDR3, the DNA is TGTGCCAGCTCGCCCCGGGACAGTGTTAATCAGCCCCAGCATTTT.

This clone occurred a few times. The chain recombines TRBV7-2 with TRBJ2-7; D is possibly TRBD1 (5 bases). Deletions cut 5 bases from V and 3 bases from J, with 11 bases between. The CDR3 length is 13 residues. Germline-derived CDR1 and CDR2 are SGHTA and FQGNSA. CDR3: CASSRTYLYEQYF. DNA for the CDR3: TGTGCCAGCAGCCGGACATACCTCTACGAGCAGTACTTC.

The chain links TRBV11-2 to TRBJ1-2; D not resolved. The CDR3 runs 13 residues. From germline, CDR1 is SGHAT and CDR2 FQNNGV. Trimming stripped 3 bases from V and 6 bases from J, with 11 bases between. The CDR3 DNA sequence: TGTGCCAGCAGCTTTGAGGGAGACGATGGCTACACCTTC. As protein: CASSFEGDDGYTF.

CDR3 region: CASSNNRVGTGELFF. In nucleotides, the CDR3 is TGTGCCAGCAGCAATAACAGGGTCGGTACCGGGGAGCTGTTTTTT. V and J are TRBV7-9 and TRBJ2-2; possibly TRBD1 for D (6 bases). Trimming cost V 5 bases and J 5 bases, with 15 bases left between them. The germline V gene has CDR1 SEHNR and CDR2 FQNEAQ (reference sequence). This CDR3 contains 15 residues.

This clone was counted a few times. V and J are TRBV7-9 and TRBJ2-1, with a possible D match to TRBD1 (5 bases). The CDR3 runs 14 residues. The V end lost 4 bases, the J end lost 8 bases, and 15 bases lay between the germline ends. From germline, CDR1 is SEHNR and CDR2 FQNEAQ (reference sequence). DNA for the CDR3: TGTGCCAGCAGCTCCGGGCAGGGTAGGGATGAGCAGTTCTTC. Its translation is CASSSGQGRDEQFF. The variable domain in full, completed from reference TRBV7-9 and TRBJ2-1, reads DTGVSQNPRHKITKRGQNVTFRCDPISEHNRLYWYRQTLGQGPEFLTYFQNEAQLEKSRLLSDRFSAERPKGSFSTLEIQRTEQGDSAMYLCASSSGQGRDEQFFGPGTRLTVL.

The sample holds a few counts of this clone. The chain employs TRBV27 and TRBJ2-5; 10 bases map to TRBD1. CDR1 and CDR2 (germline): MNHEY, SMNVEV (reference sequence). With V trimmed by 7 bases and J by 4 bases, 6 bases remained unmatched. The CDR3 has 14 amino acids. In DNA form, the CDR3 reads TGTGCCAGCACACCGGGACAGGGGAGAGAGACCCAGTACTTC. It encodes CASTPGQGRETQYF.